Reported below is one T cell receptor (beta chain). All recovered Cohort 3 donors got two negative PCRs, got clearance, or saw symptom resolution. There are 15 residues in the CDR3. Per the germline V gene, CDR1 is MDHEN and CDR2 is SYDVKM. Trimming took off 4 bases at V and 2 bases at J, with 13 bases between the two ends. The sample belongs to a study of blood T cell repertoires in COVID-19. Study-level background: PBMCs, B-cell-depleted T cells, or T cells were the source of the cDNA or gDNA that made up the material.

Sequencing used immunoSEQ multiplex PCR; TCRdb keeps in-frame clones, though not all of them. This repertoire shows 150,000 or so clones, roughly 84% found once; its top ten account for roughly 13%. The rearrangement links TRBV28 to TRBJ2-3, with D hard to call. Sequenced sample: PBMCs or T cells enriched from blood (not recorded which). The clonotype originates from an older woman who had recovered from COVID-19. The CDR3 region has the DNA TGTGCCAGCAGTTATGGAGACGCCCTCACAGATACGCAGTATTTT. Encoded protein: CASSYGDALTDTQYF.